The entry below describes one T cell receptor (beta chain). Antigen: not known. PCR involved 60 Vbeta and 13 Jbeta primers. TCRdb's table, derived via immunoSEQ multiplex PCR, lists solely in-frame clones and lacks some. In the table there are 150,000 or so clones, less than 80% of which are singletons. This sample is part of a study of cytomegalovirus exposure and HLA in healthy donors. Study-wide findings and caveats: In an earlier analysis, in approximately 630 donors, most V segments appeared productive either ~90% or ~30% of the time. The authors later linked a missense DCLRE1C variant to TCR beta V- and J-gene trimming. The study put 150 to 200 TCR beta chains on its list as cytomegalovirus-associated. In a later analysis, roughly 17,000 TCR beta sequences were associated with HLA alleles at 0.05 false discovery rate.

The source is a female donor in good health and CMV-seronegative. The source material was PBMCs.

CDR3 in amino acids: CASSLEGLAGTQYF. CDR3 DNA: TGTGCCAGCAGCTTGGAGGGGCTCGCAGGGACCCAGTACTTC. The chain uses TRBV5-4 and TRBJ2-5; the D gene is possibly TRBD1 (5 bases). Germline assignment: CDR1 SGHNT and CDR2 YYREEE (reference sequence). The CDR3 is made up of 14 amino acids. V was trimmed by 0 bases and J by 7 bases, leaving 13 bases between them. The whole variable domain, filled in from reference TRBV5-4 and TRBJ2-5, reads ETGVTQSPTHLIKTRGQQVTLRCSSQSGHNTVSWYQQALGQGPQFIFQYYREEENGRGNFPPRFSGLQFPNYSSELNVNALELDDSALYLCASSLEGLAGTQYFGPGTRLLVL.